A selection of T cell receptor beta chains follows, all from one sample in a study of blood T cells in healthy people across ages. TCRdb independently ran MiXCR on the 5' RACE reads; one entry per CDR3 protein. The table lists over a million distinct CDR3 sequences, 20% to 25% of them singletons. This sample was also put to use in a study of T cells of mothers and their children.

Sequenced: blood. These receptors were taken from a girl aged 2 to 10 in good health. Both conserved end residues are part of each CDR3. D genes are given only for firm matches. Only part of the rows carry a size: once, few, many, or a class if the clone is expanded.

CDR3 protein | CDR3 DNA | clone size | D gene | J gene | V gene
CATSWGVGTEAFF | TGTGCCACCAGCTGGGGGGTCGGGACTGAAGCTTTCTTT | few | - | TRBJ1-1 | TRBV15
CASSPIGQENTGELFF | TGTGCCAGCTCACCGATTGGACAGGAGAACACCGGGGAGCTGTTTTTT | - | TRBD1 | TRBJ2-2 | TRBV18
CASSYMRQGPYEQYF | TGTGCCAGCAGTTACATGAGACAGGGACCCTACGAGCAGTACTTC | few | TRBD1 | TRBJ2-7 | TRBV6-5
CASSFSWGSYNEQFF | TGTGCCAGCAGTTTTTCTTGGGGGTCCTACAATGAGCAGTTCTTC | - | - | TRBJ2-1 | TRBV12-3/TRBV12-4
CATISSGPSTDTQYF | TGTGCCACGATCAGCAGCGGACCAAGCACAGATACGCAGTATTTT | - | - | TRBJ2-3 | TRBV10-3
CATLGGYGYTF | TGTGCCACCCTCGGGGGCTATGGCTACACCTTC | - | - | TRBJ1-2 | TRBV27
CATSDLPPDTQYF | TGTGCCACCAGTGATTTGCCTCCAGATACGCAGTATTTT | few | - | TRBJ2-3 | TRBV24-1
CASSSNRERDEKLFF | TGTGCCAGCAGCTCCAACAGGGAGAGGGATGAAAAACTGTTTTTT | few | - | TRBJ1-4 | TRBV7-9
CSARDPAGDTQYF | TGCAGTGCCAGAGATCCCGCGGGAGATACGCAGTATTTT | - | - | TRBJ2-3 | TRBV20-1
CAGSGGQQETQYF | TGTGCCGGCAGCGGAGGACAGCAAGAGACCCAGTACTTC | few | - | TRBJ2-5 | TRBV9
CSVDEGTYGNTIYF | TGCAGCGTGGATGAGGGGACTTATGGAAACACCATATATTTT | - | - | TRBJ1-3 | TRBV29-1
CASSPTLRAYEQYF | TGTGCCAGCAGCCCCACCCTTCGGGCCTACGAGCAGTACTTC | few | - | TRBJ2-7 | TRBV7-9
CSVLGHRQETQYF | TGCAGCGTGCTGGGACACCGCCAAGAGACCCAGTACTTC | - | - | TRBJ2-5 | TRBV29-1
CSVASSYNEQFF | TGCAGCGTCGCCTCTTCCTACAATGAGCAGTTCTTC | few | - | TRBJ2-1 | TRBV29-1
CSVKYDATRTEAFF | TGCAGCGTTAAGTATGACGCGACAAGAACTGAAGCTTTCTTT | few | - | TRBJ1-1 | TRBV29-1
CASRSGTSQYF | TGTGCCAGCAGATCAGGGACTTCCCAGTACTTC | - | - | TRBJ2-5 | TRBV7-9
CASSIFGEKLFF | TGTGCCAGTAGTATATTCGGGGAAAAACTGTTTTTT | - | - | TRBJ1-4 | TRBV19
CASGKIGTYPLLSTDTQYF | TGTGCCAGCGGAAAGATAGGGACTTACCCTCTTCTTAGCACAGATACGCAGTATTTT | - | - | TRBJ2-3 | TRBV6-2/TRBV6-3
CASSTDSGTLNYEQYF | TGTGCCAGCAGCACAGATTCCGGGACACTTAACTACGAGCAGTACTTC | few | - | TRBJ2-7 | TRBV7-2
CASSLSSGRYMVEDTQYF | TGTGCCAGCAGTCTATCTAGCGGGAGATATATGGTCGAGGATACGCAGTATTTT | few | TRBD2 | TRBJ2-3 | TRBV7-2
CASSGKTGYVLAGANEQFF | TGTGCCAGCAGTGGGAAGACAGGGTACGTTTTAGCGGGCGCCAATGAGCAGTTCTTC | - | - | TRBJ2-1 | TRBV6-2/TRBV6-3
CASSVESGGVYGYTF | TGTGCCAGCAGCGTCGAGTCGGGGGGCGTCTATGGCTACACCTTC | - | - | TRBJ1-2 | TRBV9
CASSHLSSPTYF | TGTGCCAGCAGCCATCTGAGTTCTCCCACTTACTTC | - | - | TRBJ1-2 | TRBV3-1
CASSPLMPTNVIFF | TGCGCCAGCAGCCCCCTTATGCCGACGAACGTTATTTTCTTT | - | - | TRBJ1-1 | TRBV5-1
CASSFVTVTYEQYF | TGTGCCAGCAGTTTCGTTACAGTAACCTACGAGCAGTACTTC | few | - | TRBJ2-7 | TRBV28
CASNRQGATNEKLFF | TGTGCCAGCAATCGACAGGGGGCAACTAATGAAAAACTGTTTTTT | - | TRBD1 | TRBJ1-4 | TRBV7-2
CSVQIGQSPGYGYTF | TGCAGCGTCCAAATAGGACAGTCCCCGGGCTATGGCTACACCTTC | few | - | TRBJ1-2 | TRBV29-1
CATSSPRLENTDTQYF | TGTGCCACCAGCAGTCCCAGGCTAGAAAACACAGATACGCAGTATTTT | - | - | TRBJ2-3 | TRBV15
CASSRRDDVETQYF | TGCGCCAGCAGTCGCAGGGACGATGTTGAGACCCAGTACTTC | few | - | TRBJ2-5 | TRBV4-1
CASSDSDRGNTGELFF | TGCGCCAGCAGCGACTCAGACAGGGGGAACACCGGGGAGCTGTTTTTT | few | TRBD1 | TRBJ2-2 | TRBV5-1
CASKRGRDTEAFF | TGTGCCAGCAAAAGGGGACGTGACACTGAAGCTTTCTTT | few | - | TRBJ1-1 | TRBV7-6
CASSLGTSGSDEQFF | TGTGCCAGCAGCTTGGGGACTAGCGGGAGCGATGAGCAGTTCTTC | many | TRBD2 | TRBJ2-1 | TRBV7-9
CASSAGATYEQYF | TGTGCCAGCAGCGCAGGGGCCACCTACGAGCAGTACTTC | few | - | TRBJ2-7 | TRBV6-2/TRBV6-3
CASSQGIGTNDEQFF | TGTGCCAGCAGCCAAGGAATCGGGACTAACGATGAGCAGTTCTTC | few | TRBD2 | TRBJ2-1 | TRBV4-2